One sample yielded the 27 T cell receptor beta chains listed below, sequenced in a study of cytomegalovirus exposure and HLA in healthy donors. Vbeta (60) and Jbeta (13) primers were used in the PCR. Produced via immunoSEQ multiplex PCR; TCRdb's table is partial and in-frame only. This sample's table has roughly 120,000 clones. The sequenced sample consisted of PBMCs. These receptor sequences come from a man aged 35-49 years in good health and CMV-seronegative.

The V and J genes are TRBV2 and TRBJ2-2; D ambiguous. The V end was cut by 1 base, the J end by 5 bases, with 11 bases between. Germline V gene lookup returns CDR1 SNHLY and CDR2 FYNNEI. This CDR3 contains 15 residues. The CDR3 reads CASSEEEFGTGELFF. The CDR3 DNA is TGTGCCAGCAGTGAAGAGGAGTTCGGGACCGGGGAGCTGTTTTTT. Supplemented by reference TRBV2 and TRBJ2-2, the full variable domain reads EPEVTQTPSHQVTQMGQEVILRCVPISNHLYFYWYRQILGQKVEFLVSFYNNEISEKSEIFDDQFSVERPDGSNFTLKIRSTKLEDSAMYFCASSEEEFGTGELFFGEGSRLTVL.

V is TRBV7-9 and J is TRBJ2-5; D is possibly TRBD2 (5 bases). Germline V gene lookup returns CDR1 SEHNR and CDR2 FQNEAQ (reference sequence). Deletions cut 3 bases from V and 11 bases from J, with 25 bases between. The CDR3 is 16 residues long. As DNA, the CDR3 is TGTGCCAGCAGCTTCGGGTATGCGGGTGCTCTGGATGAGCAGTACTTC. The encoded protein is CASSFGYAGALDEQYF.

The genes are TRBV11-2 and TRBJ1-3, with TRBD1 as a possible D gene (5 bases). In germline, CDR1 is SGHAT, CDR2 FQNNGV. The CDR3 extends over 19 amino acids. V lost 1 base and J 0 bases, leaving 19 bases between the germline ends. The CDR3 region is CASSLGGGTATTSGNTIYF. In DNA form, the CDR3 reads TGTGCCAGCAGCTTAGGGGGGGGGACGGCGACGACCTCTGGAAACACCATATATTTT.

The chain recombines TRBV29-1 with TRBJ2-1, with 9 positions matching TRBD2. J was trimmed by 4 bases and V by 1 base; bases with no gene match: 8. The CDR3 has 16 amino acids. The germline V gene encodes CDR1 SQVTM and CDR2 ANQGSEA. CDR3 bases: TGCAGCGTTGAAGGGGGGGCGCGGGAGGGATACAATGAGCAGTTCTTC. Translating gives CSVEGGAREGYNEQFF.

The chain links TRBV7-9 to TRBJ1-2, with a tentative D call TRBD1 (6 bases). CDR1 SEHNR and CDR2 FQNEAQ come from the germline V gene (reference sequence). Trimming removed 7 bases at V and 4 bases at J, with 25 bases between. This CDR3 spans 17 amino acids. CDR3 bases: TGTGCCAGCACCTCCAGAAGCGGGGGCCTCACCCCCTATGGCTACACCTTC. Encoded protein: CASTSRSGGLTPYGYTF.

The V and J genes are TRBV11-2 and TRBJ2-5, with D tentatively TRBD2 (6 bases). Looked up from germline, CDR1 is SGHAT and CDR2 is FQNNGV. The CDR3 covers 15 residues. V shed 4 bases and J shed 5 bases, with 17 bases lying between them. The CDR3 nucleotides are TGTGCCAGCAGCTCAGGACCCGGGAGTTGGGAGACCCAGTACTTC. This sequence encodes CASSSGPGSWETQYF.

The V and J genes are TRBV7-9 and TRBJ2-1; D not certain. CDR1 and CDR2 (germline): SEHNR, FQNEAQ (reference sequence). Trimming shortened V by 5 bases and J by 9 bases, and 11 bases separated the two germline ends. The CDR3 runs to 12 residues. The CDR3 sequence is CASSQAPIEQFF. CDR3 DNA: TGTGCCAGCAGCCAGGCTCCTATTGAGCAGTTCTTC.

This chain joins TRBV6-6 and TRBJ2-3, with a tentative D call TRBD2 (6 bases). V was clipped by 8 bases and J by 4 bases, with 19 bases between them. Germline loops: CDR1 MNHNY, CDR2 SVGAGI (reference sequence). The CDR3 spans 15 residues. The CDR3 coding sequence is TGTGCCAGCGTTCTTTCCGGACTACTGTCAGATACGCAGTATTTT. This gives the protein CASVLSGLLSDTQYF.

The genes are TRBV7-9 and TRBJ2-5; D might be TRBD1 (6 bases). CDR1 and CDR2 (germline): SEHNR, FQNEAQ (reference sequence). Trimming took off 3 bases at V and 1 base at J, with 15 bases between the two ends. There are 16 residues in the CDR3. CDR3 region: CASSLGRQARQETQYF. CDR3 DNA: TGTGCCAGCAGCTTGGGTAGACAGGCCCGCCAAGAGACCCAGTACTTC.

The V gene is TRBV27, the J gene TRBJ2-3; the D is unclear. The CDR3 spans 14 residues. CDR1 and CDR2 (germline): MNHEY, SMNVEV (reference sequence). Trimming removed 11 bases at V and 1 base at J, with 16 bases between. CDR3 region: CAGPRNQCTDTQYF. CDR3 nucleotides: TGTGCCGGGCCCCGGAACCAATGCACAGATACGCAGTATTTT.

V gene TRBV5-1 combines with J gene TRBJ2-5; 9 bases agree with TRBD2. The CDR3 length is 15 residues. Trimming cost V 0 bases and J 5 bases; bases outside gene matches: 5. CDR1 SGHRS and CDR2 YFSETQ come from the germline V gene. Here the CDR3 reads CASSLAAGGGETQYF. The CDR3 DNA reads as TGCGCCAGCAGCTTGGCCGCGGGAGGGGGTGAGACCCAGTACTTC.

J is TRBJ2-1 and V is TRBV11-3, with 11 bases lining up with TRBD2. V gave up 5 bases and J gave up 4 bases; unmatched junction bases: 10. CDR1 SGHNT and CDR2 YENEEA come from the germline V gene. This CDR3 contains 17 residues. This CDR3 is CASSPDPGLAVYNEQFF. The CDR3 nucleotides read TGTGCCAGCAGCCCCGATCCGGGACTAGCGGTATACAATGAGCAGTTCTTC.

The chain uses TRBV19 and TRBJ2-2; no clear D gene. Germline CDR1 is LNHDA and CDR2 is SQIVND (reference sequence). This CDR3 contains 13 residues. Trimming took off 3 bases at V and 1 base at J, with 3 bases between the two ends. The CDR3 DNA reads TGTGCCAGTAGTATCCAGAACACCGGGGAGCTGTTTTTT. Translated: CASSIQNTGELFF.

The V gene is TRBV19, the J gene TRBJ2-7, with 8 nucleotides matching TRBD1. The V segment lost 4 bases and the J segment 2 bases; nucleotides outside the gene matches: 4. Germline V gene sequence: CDR1 LNHDA, CDR2 SQIVND (reference sequence). This CDR3 is built from 14 residues. For the CDR3, the DNA is TGTGCCAGTAGTACCAGGACAGGGACCTACGAGCAGTACTTC. This codes for CASSTRTGTYEQYF.

This chain links TRBV10-3 with TRBJ1-5, with 9 bases identical to TRBD1. The junction had 3 bases not matched to a gene; V was cut back by 0 bases and J by 6 bases. CDR1 and CDR2 from the germline V gene are ENHRY and SYGVKD. The CDR3 extends over 15 amino acids. The CDR3 region is CAISESTGGTQPQHF. CDR3 DNA sequence: TGTGCCATCAGTGAGTCTACAGGGGGCACTCAGCCCCAGCATTTT.

Here the CDR3 reads CASSAQLATGGQYF. The CDR3 region has the DNA TGTGCCAGCAGCGCCCAACTAGCGACGGGAGGGCAGTACTTC. The genes are TRBV2 and TRBJ2-7; TRBD2 matches at 7 bases. This CDR3 is 14 amino acids long. Germline loops: CDR1 SNHLY, CDR2 FYNNEI. The V and J ends lost 6 bases and 9 bases, in that order; junction bases with no gene match: 14.

The chain uses TRBV18 and TRBJ2-1; 8 bases are shared with TRBD2. This CDR3 region has 19 residues. Trimming cost V 2 bases and J 10 bases; bases outside gene matches: 22. The V gene's germline CDR1 is KGHSH and CDR2 LQKENI. CDR3 sequence (DNA): TGTGCCAGCTCACCAAGATCGGGAGGGCTAGCGGGTCCCTGGTGGGAGCAGTTCTTC. The encoded protein is CASSPRSGGLAGPWWEQFF.

The chain carries TRBV10-3 and TRBJ2-7; the D is unclear. The CDR3 runs 12 residues. The germline V gene has CDR1 ENHRY and CDR2 SYGVKD. V lost 3 bases and J lost 4, with 7 bases in between. The CDR3: CAISDRNYEQYF. The CDR3 nucleotides read TGTGCCATCAGTGACAGGAATTACGAGCAGTACTTC.

The chain is built from TRBV28 and TRBJ2-3; 7 bases align to TRBD2. The CDR3 extends over 16 amino acids. Germline V lookup: CDR1 MDHEN, CDR2 SYDVKM. V dropped 4 bases and J dropped 3; count of bases not matched to a gene: 10. The CDR3 protein is CASSSPRGRETDTQYF. CDR3 bases: TGTGCCAGCAGTTCCCCACGGGGGAGGGAAACAGATACGCAGTATTTT. Combining the CDR3 with reference TRBV28 and TRBJ2-3 gives the whole variable domain DVKVTQSSRYLVKRTGEKVFLECVQDMDHENMFWYRQDPGLGLRLIYFSYDVKMKEKGDIPEGYSVSREKKERFSLILESASTNQTSMYLCASSSPRGRETDTQYFGPGTRLTVL.

The chain carries TRBV6-4 and TRBJ2-1; 11 bases are a match to TRBD2. V dropped 0 bases and J dropped 6; count of bases not matched to a gene: 7. The CDR3 is 17 residues long. Germline-derived CDR1 and CDR2 are MRHNA and SNTAGT. CDR3 coding DNA: TGTGCCAGCAGTGACTCATTTAGCGGGAGGGTGAGCAATGAGCAGTTCTTC. It specifies CASSDSFSGRVSNEQFF.

This chain joins TRBV5-4 and TRBJ1-3; D might be TRBD1 (6 bases). CDR1 and CDR2 from the germline V gene are SGHNT and YYREEE (reference sequence). Trimming shortened V by 3 bases and J by 0 bases, and 7 bases separated the two germline ends. The CDR3 runs 14 residues. CDR3 residues: CASSSQGSGNTIYF. The CDR3 DNA reads as TGTGCCAGCAGCTCACAGGGCTCTGGAAACACCATATATTTT.

The chain couples TRBV5-1 to TRBJ2-5, with a possible D match to TRBD2 (7 bases). V was trimmed by 6 bases and J by 4 bases, leaving 13 bases between them. Germline CDR1 SGHRS, CDR2 YFSETQ. The CDR3 covers 13 residues. CDR3 amino acids: CASNPGGAETQYF. The CDR3 nucleotides are TGCGCCAGCAATCCGGGGGGCGCAGAGACCCAGTACTTC.

The chain joins TRBV11-3 to TRBJ2-2; 11 bases align to TRBD2. The V and J ends lost 5 bases and 6 bases, in that order; junction bases with no gene match: 5. Germline assignment: CDR1 SGHNT and CDR2 YENEEA. The CDR3 runs 15 residues. The CDR3 sequence is CASSPGTSGPGELFF. In DNA form, the CDR3 reads TGTGCCAGCAGCCCCGGGACTAGCGGTCCCGGGGAGCTGTTTTTT.

On this clone itself: Other DNA sequences in the sample encode the same CDR3. This chain joins TRBV5-4 and TRBJ2-3; D may be TRBD2 (6 bases). This CDR3 has 14 residues. The V gene's germline CDR1 is SGHNT and CDR2 YYREEE (reference sequence). Trimming pared 3 bases from V and 0 bases from J, leaving 8 bases between. The DNA for the CDR3 is TGTGCCAGCAGCTGGAGGGACAGCACAGATACGCAGTATTTT. Amino acids: CASSWRDSTDTQYF.

The rearrangement uses TRBV6-6 and TRBJ2-7; a possible D gene is TRBD1 (7 bases). The germline V gene encodes CDR1 MNHNY and CDR2 SVGAGI (reference sequence). The CDR3 runs to 14 residues. The ends were cut back, 6 bases at V and 3 bases at J, with 15 bases in the middle. In DNA form, the CDR3 reads TGTGCCAGCAGGGGTCCCCAGGGGGGCTACGAGCAGTACTTC. Translation gives CASRGPQGGYEQYF.

This chain links TRBV11-1 with TRBJ2-3, with 7 positions matching TRBD1. J gave up 3 bases and V 4 bases, and 4 bases lay outside the gene matches. The CDR3 totals 14 residues. Looked up from germline, CDR1 is SGHAT and CDR2 is FQDESV (reference sequence). In DNA, the CDR3 is TGTGCCAGCAGCTCGGACAGGAGAACAGATACGCAGTATTTT. Translation gives CASSSDRRTDTQYF.

The chain has TRBV11-3 and TRBJ2-5; TRBD1 agrees at 7 bases. Germline CDR1 and CDR2: SGHNT and YENEEA. This CDR3 spans 14 amino acids. V shed 2 bases and J 5 bases; nucleotides not matched to a gene: 5. CDR3 region: CASSLLGTVETQYF. The DNA for the CDR3 is TGTGCCAGCAGCTTATTAGGGACAGTGGAGACCCAGTACTTC. The full variable domain, its missing parts supplied by reference TRBV11-3 and TRBJ2-5, is EAGVVQSPRYKIIEKKQPVAFWCNPISGHNTLYWYLQNLGQGPELLIRYENEEAVDDSQLPKDRFSAERLKGVDSTLKIQPAELGDSAVYLCASSLLGTVETQYFGPGTRLLVL.